The 10 T cell receptor beta chains below all came from one sample that was sequenced in a study of T cell repertoires in cytomegalovirus infection. TCRdb processed the reads anew with MiXCR; each CDR3 protein has one entry. The table has 700,000 to 900,000 distinct CDR3 sequences, almost 30% seen once; the top ten hold around 14%. What these receptors recognize is not known. Sequencing was performed on cultured CD8+ T cells from PBMCs, taken from culture after CMV antigen stimulation. Source of these receptors: a human donor in good health (CMV status not recorded). Some clones in this sample may be carry-over from other donors' samples.

This clonotype was found many times. The chain combines TRBV6-5 with TRBJ1-3; no clear D. CDR3 length equals 13 residues. Germline CDR1 reads MNHEY; CDR2 reads SVGAGI. Trimming cost V 6 bases and J 4 bases, with 10 bases left between them. The CDR3 bases are TGTGCCAGCAGCTCCTTTGCCGGAAACACCATATATTTT. It is translated as CASSSFAGNTIYF.

The CDR3 nucleotides read TGTGCCACCACGGGGCACAGCACAGATACGCAGTATTTT. It specifies CATTGHSTDTQYF. This chain joins TRBV24-1 and TRBJ2-3; D may be TRBD1 or TRBD2 (5 bases each). Trimming took 8 bases from V and 0 from J, leaving 8 bases between them. Per the germline V gene, CDR1 is KGHDR and CDR2 is SFDVKD. The CDR3 contains 13 residues.

This clonotype has just a few counts. This rearrangement joins TRBV5-6 to TRBJ2-1, with D perhaps matching TRBD1 or TRBD2 (5 bases each). The V end was cut by 0 bases, the J end by 7 bases, with 11 bases between. The germline V gene has CDR1 SGHDT and CDR2 YYEEEE. The CDR3 sequence is 14 residues long. The CDR3 DNA follows: TGTGCCAGCAGCTTGGGGGGACGCTTGAATGAGCAGTTCTTC. Protein product: CASSLGGRLNEQFF.

The V and J genes are TRBV7-2 and TRBJ1-3; D not resolved. V was pared by 1 base and J by 0 bases, with 10 bases between. This CDR3 has 16 residues. Germline V CDR1 and CDR2: SGHTA, FQGNSA. Here the CDR3 reads CASSLVRPSSGNTIYF. CDR3 bases: TGTGCCAGCAGCTTAGTACGGCCGAGCTCTGGAAACACCATATATTTT.

The table lists this clonotype with a few counts. The V and J genes are TRBV12-3 or TRBV12-4 and TRBJ2-3; 8 bases are shared with TRBD2. Losses at the gene ends were 7 bases for V and 4 bases for J; bases not matched to a gene: 10. The length of the CDR3 is 15 residues. CDR3 sequence (DNA): TGTGCCAGCACAGCCGTTCCGGGACTAGCAGATACGCAGTATTTT. Its protein is CASTAVPGLADTQYF.

The table lists this clonotype with a few counts. This chain uses TRBV7-6 with TRBJ2-1; D unresolved. The germline CDR1 and CDR2 sequences are SGHVS and FNYEAQ. V was pared by 5 bases and J by 4 bases, with 15 bases between. The CDR3 has 15 amino acids. CDR3 bases: TGTGCCAGCAGCCCCCTCCAGGTGGATTACAATGAGCAGTTCTTC. It yields the protein CASSPLQVDYNEQFF.

This clonotype was seen ten or more times. V gene TRBV11-3 combines with J gene TRBJ1-1, with TRBD1 as a possible D gene (5 bases). This CDR3 spans 13 amino acids. Trimming took off 1 base at V and 6 bases at J, with 9 bases between the two ends. Germline V gene sequence: CDR1 SGHNT, CDR2 YENEEA. The CDR3 region has the DNA TGTGCCAGCAGCTTAGGGACGGGGGCTGAAGCTTTCTTT. Protein: CASSLGTGAEAFF.

This rearrangement joins TRBV27 to TRBJ2-5; a weak D match, TRBD1 (5 bases). In germline, CDR1 is MNHEY, CDR2 SMNVEV (reference sequence). CDR3 length: 14 residues. Trimming stripped 4 bases from V and 1 base from J, with 10 bases between. Here the CDR3 DNA reads TGTGCCAGCAGTTCTCTAGGGGCCCAAGAGACCCAGTACTTC. It specifies CASSSLGAQETQYF.

In this sample, this clonotype turned up a few times. This chain links TRBV7-9 with TRBJ2-1, with 7 bases that match TRBD2. J gave up 7 bases and V 6 bases, and 3 bases lay outside the gene matches. Per the germline V gene, CDR1 is SEHNR and CDR2 is FQNEAQ (reference sequence). This CDR3 has 12 amino acids. The CDR3 DNA reads TGTGCCAGCAGACTAGCGATGAATGAGCAGTTCTTC. Amino acids: CASRLAMNEQFF. Full variable domain (outside the CDR3, taken from reference TRBV7-9 and TRBJ2-1): DTGVSQNPRHKITKRGQNVTFRCDPISEHNRLYWYRQTLGQGPEFLTYFQNEAQLEKSRLLSDRFSAERPKGSFSTLEIQRTEQGDSAMYLCASRLAMNEQFFGPGTRLTVL.

The chain joins TRBV20-1 to TRBJ2-1, with D perhaps TRBD1 (7 bases). This CDR3 is 14 amino acids long. Looked up from germline, CDR1 is DFQATT and CDR2 is SNEGSKA (reference sequence). V was pared by 2 bases and J by 8 bases, with 16 bases between. The CDR3 nucleotides are TGCAGTGCTAGACAGGGGGGCGAATTCGATGAGCAGTTCTTC. Translating gives CSARQGGEFDEQFF.